This record covers a single T cell receptor beta chain. This sample is part of a study of blood T cell repertoires in COVID-19. Study in general: Sites across the United States, Italy and Spain contributed samples from acute and convalescent COVID-19.

Germline CDR1 SGHNT, CDR2 YYREEE (reference sequence). This CDR3 contains 15 residues. The ends lost 5 bases at V and 4 bases at J; junction bases unmatched: 6. As handled by the study authors: Amplification from reference gene primers served as the basis for estimated nucleated cell counts. Libraries were prepared by immunoSEQ multiplex PCR; TCRdb keeps only in-frame clonotypes and omits some of them. V and J calls and clone size follow that table, whereas D and trimming were derived from the DNA. The sample lists 75,000 to 80,000 clones, approximately 85% occurring once. The chain carries TRBV5-4 and TRBJ2-2, with 9 bases aligning to TRBD1. The sequence was obtained from a human donor in a cohort sampled during active COVID-19. The specimen was peripheral blood. CDR3 region: CASSYRGPGTGELFF. DNA for the CDR3: TGTGCCAGCAGTTACAGGGGGCCAGGCACCGGGGAGCTGTTTTTT.